These 30 T cell receptor beta chains were all obtained from the same sample, sequenced in a study of blood T cells in healthy people across ages. Next came a second PCR, run for about 6 to 11 cycles, which used a sample-barcoded 5' primer along with a J-beta primer mix. TCRdb re-called the 5' RACE reads with MiXCR, one entry per CDR3 protein. The profile shows 1.5 million to 2 million distinct CDR3 sequences, about 28% of them singletons. Sequencing was performed on blood. These receptors were collected from a woman aged 30 to 39 in good health.

The chain links TRBV30 to TRBJ2-7; no firm D call. Germline V CDR1 and CDR2: GTSNPN, SVGIG (reference sequence). This CDR3 is 14 amino acids long. Between the trimmed V and J ends, which lost 2 bases and 4 bases, there was a span of 15 bases. The CDR3 region is CAWSHHKWGYEQYF. The CDR3 DNA is TGTGCCTGGAGTCATCATAAATGGGGTTACGAGCAGTACTTC.

This clonotype has a handful of counts. The chain couples TRBV5-1 to TRBJ1-6, with a possible D match to TRBD1 (5 bases). Between the trimmed V and J ends, which lost 1 base and 7 bases, there was a span of 9 bases. Germline CDR1 is SGHRS and CDR2 is YFSETQ. The CDR3 is 14 residues long. Written as DNA, the CDR3 is TGCGCCAGCAGCTTGTACGGGACGAATTCACCCCTCCACTTT. This encodes CASSLYGTNSPLHF.

V is TRBV12-3 or TRBV12-4 and J is TRBJ2-1, with unresolved D. The CDR3 covers 16 residues. Trimming left V 8 bases short and J 12 bases short, with 29 bases between. DNA of the CDR3: TGTGCCAGCTCCCCAGCGACGATCAGCTACACCGTCGGGCAGTTCTTC. This codes for CASSPATISYTVGQFF.

Worth noting for this clonotype: A junction boundary mismatches the germline segment, possibly from a read error. The chain combines TRBV9 with TRBJ2-7, with D perhaps TRBD1 or TRBD2 (5 bases each). The CDR3 sequence is 15 residues long. From germline, CDR1 is SGDLS and CDR2 YYNGEE. CDR3: CASSVNGLAQGERYF. As DNA, the CDR3 is TGTGCCAGCAGCGTCAATGGACTTGCCCAGGGAGAGCGGTACTTC.

The sample holds a few counts of this clonotype. The rearrangement links TRBV3-1 to TRBJ2-3; D possibly corresponds to TRBD2 (6 bases). There are 14 residues in the CDR3. The V gene lost 3 bases and the J gene lost 4 bases, with 11 bases spanning the gap. Per the germline V gene, CDR1 is LGHDT and CDR2 is YNNKEL (reference sequence). The CDR3 nucleotides read TGTGCCAGCAGCCACACGGGAGCGTCAGATACGCAGTATTTT. Its translation is CASSHTGASDTQYF.

This clonotype has only a few counts. The chain is built from TRBV12-3 or TRBV12-4 and TRBJ2-7, with 7 bases that match TRBD2. V lost 5 bases and J lost 2; bases outside the gene matches: 6. The CDR3 covers 14 residues. This CDR3 is CASSKRDIPYEQYF. CDR3 in DNA: TGTGCCAGCAGTAAGCGGGATATCCCCTACGAGCAGTACTTC.

The chain couples TRBV13 to TRBJ2-3; D possibly uses TRBD1 or TRBD2 (5 bases each). V was trimmed by 3 bases and J by 6 bases, leaving 19 bases between them. The CDR3 runs 16 residues. CDR1 and CDR2 (germline): PRHDT, FYEKMQ (reference sequence). CDR3 protein: CASSLKIGAGLDTQYF. CDR3 sequence (DNA): TGTGCCAGCAGCTTGAAAATTGGGGCGGGCCTTGATACGCAGTATTTT.

This clonotype has more than one count but fewer than ten. The chain is built from TRBV10-2 and TRBJ2-1; perhaps TRBD2 as D (6 bases). Germline-derived CDR1 and CDR2 are WSHSY and SAAADI. The CDR3 has 18 residues. Trimming removed 0 bases from V and 1 base from J, with 16 bases in between. The CDR3 DNA sequence: TGCGCCAGCAGTGAGTCCGGTTTGACGGCGGGATCCTACAATGAGCAGTTCTTC. Translation gives CASSESGLTAGSYNEQFF.

Points on this clonotype: This may be a read error, as it is one base from a much larger clone. The chain is built from TRBV20-1 and TRBJ2-1; the D gene is possibly TRBD2 (6 bases). The J call may be incorrect, as the DNA end agrees better with TRBJ2-7. CDR3 size: 13 residues. The germline CDR1 and CDR2 sequences are DFQATT and SNEGSKA (reference sequence). The CDR3 coding sequence is TGCAGTGCTCTAAGCGGGCCTAACAATGAGCAGTACTTC. As protein: CSALSGPNNEQYF.

This clonotype was seen a handful of times. J is TRBJ2-3 and V is TRBV12-3 or TRBV12-4; perhaps TRBD2 as D (5 bases). The CDR3 is 16 amino acids. V shed 5 bases and J shed 5 bases, with 20 bases lying between them. This CDR3 is CASSLNSPGGLDTQYF. The CDR3 DNA reads as TGTGCCAGCAGTCTGAACAGCCCCGGCGGGTTAGATACGCAGTATTTT.

This clonotype was picked up a small number of times. This sequence joins TRBV30 and TRBJ1-4; D gene uncertain. V lost 0 bases and J 9 bases, leaving 5 bases between the germline ends. Germline V gives CDR1 GTSNPN, CDR2 SVGIG (reference sequence). The CDR3 length is 11 residues. The DNA for the CDR3 is TGTGCCTGGAGTGTACTGAAAAAACTGTTTTTT. Its translation is CAWSVLKKLFF. Combining the CDR3 with reference TRBV30 and TRBJ1-4 gives the whole variable domain SQTIHQWPATLVQPVGSPLSLECTVEGTSNPNLYWYRQAAGRGLQLLFYSVGIGQISSEVPQNLSASRPQDRQFILSSKKLLLSDSGFYLCAWSVLKKLFFGSGTQLSVL.

The J gene is TRBJ2-4, the V gene TRBV7-6; D may correspond to TRBD1 or TRBD2 (5 bases each). Near its end, the DNA agrees better with TRBJ2-7, so the J call may be wrong. The CDR3 has 15 residues. Germline CDR1 SGHVS, CDR2 FNYEAQ. The chain's CDR3 is CASSLALGDRYEQYF. The CDR3 bases are TGTGCCAGCAGCTTAGCGCTCGGGGACCGCTACGAGCAGTACTTC.

This chain joins TRBV12-3 or TRBV12-4 and TRBJ2-2, with 10 bases identical to TRBD1. The CDR3 runs to 16 residues. The trim removed 6 bases at V and 2 bases at J, leaving 6 bases unmatched. The CDR3 region has the DNA TGTGCCAGCAGAATGGACAGGGGGAGTAACACCGGGGAGCTGTTTTTT. Its protein product is CASRMDRGSNTGELFF.

The chain carries TRBV12-3 or TRBV12-4 and TRBJ1-5; D is undetermined. Trimming pared 6 bases from V and 0 bases from J, leaving 18 bases between. CDR3 length equals 17 residues. The CDR3 DNA follows: TGTGCCAGCAGCCGCAAGATGTACGCAAATAGCAATCAGCCCCAGCATTTT. Its translation is CASSRKMYANSNQPQHF.

This clonotype was detected a few times. The genes are TRBV15 and TRBJ2-1; D is unclear. Germline CDR1 reads LNHNV; CDR2 reads YYDKDF (reference sequence). This CDR3 contains 13 residues. Trimming took 0 bases from V and 10 from J, leaving 10 bases between them. In DNA form, the CDR3 reads TGTGCCACCAGCAGAGATCTCGGGTCGGAGCAGTTCTTC. Its translation is CATSRDLGSEQFF.

The chain uses TRBV9 and TRBJ2-7; D tentatively fits TRBD1 or TRBD2 (5 bases each). This CDR3 region has 14 residues. Germline loops: CDR1 SGDLS, CDR2 YYNGEE. V was pared by 0 bases and J by 2 bases, with 9 bases between. The CDR3 sequence: CASSVERGPYEQYF. The CDR3 nucleotides are TGTGCCAGCAGCGTAGAACGGGGCCCCTACGAGCAGTACTTC.

V usage is TRBV6-5 and J usage is TRBJ2-2, with no clear D. The V end lost 2 bases, the J end lost 2 bases, and 9 bases lay between the germline ends. Germline values: CDR1 MNHEY, CDR2 SVGAGI. CDR3 length: 15 residues. The CDR3 DNA reads TGTGCCAGCAGTTACGGCGGTTCTAACACCGGGGAGCTGTTTTTT. Its protein is CASSYGGSNTGELFF.

The chain couples TRBV20-1 to TRBJ2-4; D possibly matches TRBD1 or TRBD2 (5 bases each). The assigned J gene may be wrong: the sequence end matches TRBJ2-7 better. In germline, CDR1 is DFQATT, CDR2 SNEGSKA (reference sequence). This CDR3 has 16 amino acids. This CDR3 is CSARAVMAGSPLEQYF. The CDR3 DNA follows: TGCAGTGCTAGAGCTGTAATGGCAGGGAGTCCTCTCGAGCAGTACTTC.

This clonotype was seen many times. The chain is built from TRBV9 and TRBJ2-5, with unresolved D. CDR3 size: 12 residues. V was cut by 3 bases and J by 0 bases, with 3 bases left in between. Germline loops: CDR1 SGDLS, CDR2 YYNGEE. The CDR3 nucleotides read TGTGCCAGCAGCGCCAACCAAGAGACCCAGTACTTC. Its translation is CASSANQETQYF.

The chain uses TRBV24-1 and TRBJ2-7; 7 bases are a match to TRBD1. Germline loops: CDR1 KGHDR, CDR2 SFDVKD. V shed 8 bases, J shed 3 bases, and the junction held 9 bases outside the gene matches. The CDR3 is 14 residues long. Written as DNA, the CDR3 is TGTGCCACCATGTGGGGGACAGCCAGCTACGAGCAGTACTTC. Its translation is CATMWGTASYEQYF.

This clonotype has at least ten counts. The CDR3 reads CASSYNYEQYF. In DNA form, the CDR3 reads TGTGCCAGCAGTTACAACTACGAGCAGTACTTC. The J gene is TRBJ2-7, the V gene TRBV6-6; D remains ambiguous. The germline gives CDR1 MNHNY, CDR2 SVGAGI (reference sequence). This CDR3 has 11 residues. V was trimmed by 2 bases and J by 3 bases, leaving 2 bases between them.

This sequence joins TRBV6-6 and TRBJ1-3; D is perhaps TRBD1 (5 bases). The CDR3 sequence is 14 residues long. Germline V gene lookup returns CDR1 MNHNY and CDR2 SVGAGI (reference sequence). V lost 0 bases and J 5 bases, leaving 8 bases between the germline ends. DNA of the CDR3: TGTGCCAGCAGTTACTCCCAGGGAAGAAACACCATATATTTT. The encoded protein is CASSYSQGRNTIYF.

The chain combines TRBV20-1 with TRBJ2-1; TRBD2 agrees at 7 bases. Germline CDR1 is DFQATT and CDR2 is SNEGSKA (reference sequence). The length of the CDR3 is 16 residues. Trimming removed 3 bases from V and 0 bases from J; junction bases left unmatched: 8. This CDR3 reads CSARIGRGGSYNEQFF. The CDR3 nucleotides read TGCAGTGCTAGGATTGGGCGCGGGGGCTCCTACAATGAGCAGTTCTTC.

This clonotype was detected only a few times. The chain carries TRBV5-1 and TRBJ2-5; TRBD1 might be the D (5 bases). Germline CDR1 is SGHRS and CDR2 is YFSETQ. V lost 7 bases and J 2 bases, leaving 18 bases between the germline ends. The CDR3 is made up of 15 amino acids. CDR3 bases: TGCGCCAGCCAACAATTGGCGGCAGGGCAAGAGACCCAGTACTTC. Translation gives CASQQLAAGQETQYF. The entire variable domain, with the rest obtained from reference TRBV5-1 and TRBJ2-5, is as follows: KAGVTQTPRYLIKTRGQQVTLSCSPISGHRSVSWYQQTPGQGLQFLFEYFSETQRNKGNFPGRFSGRQFSNSRSEMNVSTLELGDSALYLCASQQLAAGQETQYFGPGTRLLVL.

This chain uses TRBV5-1 with TRBJ2-7, with 10 bases fitting TRBD2. Germline V gives CDR1 SGHRS, CDR2 YFSETQ. Germline trimming cut 0 bases from V and 2 bases from J; bases unmatched to any gene: 11. The CDR3 extends over 18 amino acids. CDR3 residues: CASSLAPLGAGGAYEQYF. For the CDR3, the DNA is TGCGCCAGCAGCTTGGCCCCTCTTGGAGCGGGGGGGGCCTACGAGCAGTACTTC.

The chain carries TRBV18 and TRBJ1-1, with D tentatively TRBD1 (6 bases). The CDR3 extends over 17 amino acids. The ends were cut back, 0 bases at V and 4 bases at J, with 18 bases in the middle. Germline V lookup: CDR1 KGHSH, CDR2 LQKENI. The CDR3 protein is CASSPPGQGRVFTEAFF. CDR3 nucleotides: TGTGCCAGCTCACCACCCGGCCAGGGGCGAGTCTTCACTGAAGCTTTCTTT.

This rearrangement joins TRBV29-1 to TRBJ2-5; D is ambiguous. With 7 bases removed from V and 2 bases from J, the gap between germline ends came to 17 bases. In germline, CDR1 is SQVTM, CDR2 ANQGSEA. This CDR3 contains 14 residues. The CDR3 sequence: CSARRTAKQETQYF. CDR3 in DNA: TGCAGCGCCCGTAGAACAGCCAAACAAGAGACCCAGTACTTC.

The gene calls are TRBV12-3 or TRBV12-4 and TRBJ1-1; the D gene is possibly TRBD1 (5 bases). The V end lost 5 bases, the J end lost 1 base, and 14 bases lay between the germline ends. This CDR3 is built from 15 residues. CDR3 DNA sequence: TGTGCCAGCAGTCCCCGGGACGGTTCGAACACTGAAGCTTTCTTT. Amino acid sequence: CASSPRDGSNTEAFF.

This clonotype was seen a few times. The DNA of the CDR3 is TGTGCCAGCACCCTGGGAGGGGTTAGCACTGAAGCTTTCTTT. This translates into CASTLGGVSTEAFF. The J gene is TRBJ1-1, the V gene TRBV12-3 or TRBV12-4; TRBD1 is a possible D gene (5 bases). The CDR3 runs 14 residues. V gave up 7 bases and J gave up 4 bases, with 16 bases separating them.

There are a few counts of this clonotype. The chain links TRBV7-9 to TRBJ2-5; 9 nucleotides agree with TRBD2. Trimming at V came to 3 bases and at J to 5 bases, leaving 1 base not matched to a gene. In germline, CDR1 is SEHNR, CDR2 FQNEAQ (reference sequence). The CDR3 is 13 residues long. This CDR3 reads CASSFSGSETQYF. CDR3 bases: TGTGCCAGCAGCTTTAGCGGGAGTGAGACCCAGTACTTC.